The present entry profiles one TCR beta chain with its context. Its specific antigen is unknown. Nothing much larger sits one base from this clone, and base qualities are not available. This entry belongs to a study of shared clonotypes between healthy human individuals (dated by TCRdb to 2019 to 2021). Regarding the complete study: A few men and a couple of women, aged 18 to 49 years, made up the cohort. To estimate repertoire size and how much clonotypes are shared between individuals, the study performed deep sequencing of blood TCR repertoires from roughly five healthy adults. Between about 0.94 and 8.9 billion PBMCs per donor were obtained by leukapheresis. For each donor, CD4 naive and CD4 memory were each run on three plates, CD8 naive on two plates, and CD8 memory on one plate. To increase sequencing depth and limit assay-specific biases, TCR repertoire library preparation and sequencing were carried out by different laboratories using diverse techniques. Overall study results and their limits: Across a few donors, around 5% of naive CD4, approximately 3.5% of naive CD8, approximately 2.5% of memory CD4, and approximately 0.4% of memory CD8 clonotypes were shared. Larger estimated clonotype richness was generally found for naive subsets than for memory subsets. Clonotypes shared by all four sorted-subset donors showed higher generation probabilities than non-shared clonotypes. Sampling was restricted to blood, and TCR repertoires in tissue are likely to differ from TCR repertoires in blood. Pairwise subsampling led to the expectation that sequencing depth would affect the degree of clonotype sharing among donors. Even with the large sequencing depth, rarefaction of the sorted-subset datasets indicated that sequencing was incomplete. The small number of donors limited the genetic and exposure-history diversity represented.

For the CD8 naive samples, CD45RO-negative cells were positively selected for CCR7, yielding a CD45RA+CCR7+ population from which TemRA cells were excluded. Donors were healthy HIV-negative adults with no recently reported acute infections or vaccinations. All donors were Caucasian adults living in Nashville, Tennessee, USA. Blood was collected by leukapheresis, and PBMCs were isolated by Ficoll-Histopaque density gradient centrifugation and then cryopreserved in liquid nitrogen vapor phase. Analytical flow cytometry was used to check the purity and quantity of every magnetically sorted T cell population. Each sorted fraction had its genomic DNA isolated and then quantified by UV absorbance on a Nanodrop 2000c. Spanning cysteine to phenylalanine, the CDR3 consists of 16 amino acids. Only the CDR3 portion is preserved as DNA: 48 bases, with reading frame beginning at the first base. V drops 3 bases and J drops 0 bases, leaving 13 bases in between. The germline V gene supplies CDR1 MDHEN and CDR2 SYDVKM.

Using the deep immunoSEQ assay, TCR CDR3 regions were amplified from genomic DNA by multiplex PCR. For each cell subset, the extracted genomic DNA was distributed evenly across all wells of several immunoSEQ 96-well plates, and each plate served as one replicate. For sorted subsets, about 200 ng genomic DNA, equal to 25,000 to 35,000 T cell genomes, was loaded into each replicate PCR. Purified libraries were measured with a Qubit 3.0 fluorometer, size-checked on a Bioanalyzer 2100, and measured again with the KAPA Library Quantification kit. Each immunoSEQ 96-well plate was sequenced on its own single-read 150-cycle Illumina NextSeq 550 flow cell. The authors' analysis ran thus. Because only junctional sequences without quality scores were contained in the immunoSEQ output, filtering matching that applied to full-length reads could not be performed. Sequences were annotated with PyIR, a Python wrapper for IgBLAST v1.9, and V/J genes and CDR3 were assigned using IMGT germline references. Any read was removed if the V/J assignment was weak (E-value above 1e-6), the CDR3 was missing, or the read contained stop codons, out-of-frame junctions, or ambiguous translated residues. V3J clonotypes were defined by identical inferred V gene, J gene, and CDR3 amino acid sequence. To compute the percentage overlap between repertoires, the number of shared unique clonotypes was divided by the size of the smaller repertoire. Richness of each repertoire was evaluated using RTK rarefaction, the Chao1 estimator, and Recon v2.1 estimates of unobserved clonotypes. Generation probabilities were computed with OLGA for all TCRbeta clonotypes obtained by the gDNA method from a handful of donors. Imported from immuneACCESS, the table was reduced by TCRdb to in-frame sequences with V and J called. These copies leave out some clones; in studies compared against another copy, an unresolved V gene accounts for under half, and the cause of the remainder is not known. The DNA gave D and trimming, while V, J and clone size come from that table. The sample yields about 2 million clones; less than 95% were counted once. Jointly, the top ten make up 0.9% to 1.4% of the sample.

Material: naive CD8+ T cells sorted from blood. The meaning of the sample's cell subset or site label: CD45RA+CCR7+. This chain is built from TRBV28 and TRBJ2-3, with TRBD2 perhaps the D gene, on 6 matching bases. The receptor comes from a man between 18 and 35 years old in good health. In nucleotides, the sequence is TGTGCCAGCAGTTTTACCCTTCGGGGGAGCACAGATACGCAGTATTTT. This codes for CASSFTLRGSTDTQYF.